This T cell receptor beta chain was recorded in a study of OX40 agonist ivuxolimab in advanced cancers. For the study at large: Patients achieving partial responses numbered three: one hepatocellular carcinoma case and two cutaneous melanoma cases.

TCRdb keeps only in-frame clones here, not all; method: immunoSEQ multiplex PCR. The sample consists of 25,000 to 35,000 clones, about four fifths of them appearing once. This sample comprised CD4+ or CD8+ T cells sorted from blood, obtained in a trial of the OX40 agonist ivuxolimab. This clonotype was sampled from an adult with an advanced solid tumor such as melanoma, head and neck, liver or kidney cancer.

The CDR3 coding sequence is TGTGCCAGCGGCCCCCGGGTGGCGATGAACACTGAAGCTTTCTTT. It encodes CASGPRVAMNTEAFF. The V call is TRBV9, the J call TRBJ1-1; D uncertain. Trimming removed 7 bases at V and 0 bases at J, with 16 bases between. Germline CDR1 SGDLS, CDR2 YYNGEE. The CDR3 covers 15 residues.